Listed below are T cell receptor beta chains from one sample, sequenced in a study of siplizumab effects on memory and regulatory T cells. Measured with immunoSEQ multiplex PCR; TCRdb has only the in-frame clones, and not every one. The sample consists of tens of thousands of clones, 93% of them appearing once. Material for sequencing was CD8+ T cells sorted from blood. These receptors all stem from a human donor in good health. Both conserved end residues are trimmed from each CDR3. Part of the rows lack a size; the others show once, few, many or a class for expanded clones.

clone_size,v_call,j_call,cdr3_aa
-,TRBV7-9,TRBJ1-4,ASSSGQNLANEKLF
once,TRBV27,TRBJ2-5,ASTRLAGSETQY
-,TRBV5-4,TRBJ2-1,ASSSTDRGNNEQF
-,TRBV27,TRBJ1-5,ASSLSSGSSNQPQH
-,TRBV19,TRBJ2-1,ASSIIEGPYNEQF
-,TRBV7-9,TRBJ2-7,ASSLALSYEQY
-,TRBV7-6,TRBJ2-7,ASSRGTSPYEQY
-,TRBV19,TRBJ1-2,ASGRGAELNYGYT
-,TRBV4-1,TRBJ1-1,ASSLGQDGEAF
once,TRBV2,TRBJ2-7,ASSGRSYEQY
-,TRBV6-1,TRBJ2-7,ASSLRQGSSYEQY
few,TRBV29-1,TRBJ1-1,SVTGAENTEAF
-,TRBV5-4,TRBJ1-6,ASSSSGSYNSPLH
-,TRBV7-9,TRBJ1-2,ASSSDRIYGYT
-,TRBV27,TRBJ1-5,ASSSDRFSNQPQH
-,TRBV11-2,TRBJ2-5,ASSPPKSSETQY
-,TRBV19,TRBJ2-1,ASSINSGQGYSNEQF
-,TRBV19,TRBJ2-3,ASSIWAVDTQY
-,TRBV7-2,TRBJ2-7,ASSSGVGSGEQY
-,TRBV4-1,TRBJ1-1,ASSQEGRGPTEAF
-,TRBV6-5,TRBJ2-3,ASSRTGGFTDTQY
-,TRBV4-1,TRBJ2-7,ASSQDQAWEQY
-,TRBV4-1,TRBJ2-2,ASSQSGVAGNTGELF
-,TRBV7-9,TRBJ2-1,ASSPDSGGHYNEQF
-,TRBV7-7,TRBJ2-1,ASSLGFPSSYNEQF
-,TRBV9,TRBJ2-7,ASSPPFGPTSVEQY
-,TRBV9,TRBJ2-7,ASSAEPQGYFEQY